This T cell receptor (beta chain) was sequenced during a study of monozygotic twins with inflammatory bowel disease. Study-wide points: Among IBD patients, TCRbeta diversity (inverse Simpson) was lower than in healthy co-twins. Some repertoire variability may stem from patients' differing immunosuppressive treatments.

The CDR3 consists of 16 residues. Germline CDR1 and CDR2: LGHDT and YNNKEL (reference sequence). Details on this clonotype: What it binds is not known.

With no T cell sorting beforehand, total RNA was isolated from whole blood. Eight separate reactions per sample yielded the cDNA. From the 5' RACE reads, TCRdb lists one entry per CDR3 protein and no DNA. The table gives approximately 400,000 distinct CDR3 sequences; the top ten clones make up less than 2.5% of it. Sequenced sample: blood. The chain is built from TRBV3-1 and TRBJ1-2; TCRdb proposes TRBD1, but this gene call is untestable without DNA. The receptor comes from a human donor with ulcerative colitis or Crohn's disease, or a healthy co-twin of an affected twin (not recorded which). Here the CDR3 reads CASSQVGGQTIYGYTF.